Shown below are 25 T cell receptor beta chains from a single sample sequenced in a study of technical replicates of blood from a few donors. TCRdb's copy holds only in-frame clones and misses some; the assay was immunoSEQ multiplex PCR. This sample yields 55,000 to 60,000 clones, of which just over 90% are seen a single time; about 3.9% belongs to the top ten. Sequencing was carried out using PBMCs. The receptor set was obtained from a human donor in good health. Some clones in this sample may be carry-over from other donors' samples.

V usage is TRBV6-5 and J usage is TRBJ2-7; tentative D call: TRBD2 (5 bases). This CDR3 has 11 residues. Germline CDR1 is MNHEY and CDR2 is SVGAGI. V lost 6 bases to trimming and J lost 5 bases, with 8 bases between them. DNA of the CDR3: TGTGCCAGCAGAAGAGGGAACGAGCAGTACTTC. Translating gives CASRRGNEQYF.

The rearrangement joins TRBV4-2 to TRBJ1-6, with D possibly being TRBD1 (6 bases). Germline CDR1 reads LGHNA; CDR2 reads YNFKEQ. V was pared by 2 bases and J by 9 bases, with 14 bases between. This CDR3 is built from 15 residues. The CDR3 spells CASSQLDLRGSPLHF. CDR3 DNA sequence: TGTGCCAGCAGCCAATTGGACCTCAGGGGTTCACCCCTCCACTTT.

The rearrangement joins TRBV5-6 to TRBJ2-7, with a possible D match to TRBD1 (5 bases). The CDR3 sequence is 13 residues long. V was trimmed by 2 bases and J by 5 bases, leaving 11 bases between them. The V gene's germline CDR1 is SGHDT and CDR2 YYEEEE. CDR3 residues: CASSFSRVHEQYF. DNA for the CDR3: TGTGCCAGCAGCTTCAGCAGGGTTCACGAGCAGTACTTC.

The chain has TRBV30 and TRBJ2-7, with D hard to call. V was clipped by 3 bases and J by 2 bases, with 5 bases between them. CDR1 and CDR2 (germline): GTSNPN, SVGIG (reference sequence). The CDR3 is 11 residues long. CDR3 amino acids: CAWSYAYEQYF. CDR3 DNA sequence: TGTGCCTGGAGCTACGCCTACGAGCAGTACTTC.

This sequence joins TRBV10-3 and TRBJ1-1; 12 nucleotides align to TRBD1. Germline V gives CDR1 ENHRY, CDR2 SYGVKD. This CDR3 has 15 amino acids. After removal of 6 bases from V and 5 bases from J, the junction contained 7 bases not matched to a gene. The CDR3 region has the DNA TGTGCCATCAGAGGGGACAGGGGGCGCGGGACTGAAGCTTTCTTT. This encodes CAIRGDRGRGTEAFF.

In DNA, the CDR3 is TGTGCCAGCAGCTTAGAATTCACTCAAGAGACCCAGTACTTC. Translating it yields CASSLEFTQETQYF. The chain links TRBV7-7 to TRBJ2-5, with D unresolved. Trimming cost V 1 base and J 2 bases, with 8 bases left between them. Germline loops: CDR1 SSHAT, CDR2 FNYEAQ (reference sequence). The CDR3 has 14 residues.

J is TRBJ1-2 and V is TRBV2, with TRBD1 identical over 7 bases. Germline-derived CDR1 and CDR2 are SNHLY and FYNNEI. The length of the CDR3 is 14 residues. After removal of 3 bases from V and 4 bases from J, the junction contained 5 bases not matched to a gene. The CDR3 loop reads CASSDTGAVYGYTF. CDR3 in DNA: TGTGCCAGCAGTGATACAGGGGCAGTCTATGGCTACACCTTC.

This rearrangement joins TRBV30 to TRBJ2-7; the D is unclear. The CDR3 consists of 11 residues. Germline V gene sequence: CDR1 GTSNPN, CDR2 SVGIG (reference sequence). The V gene lost 2 bases and the J gene lost 5 bases, with 7 bases spanning the gap. This CDR3 reads CAWSFFDEQYF. The CDR3 nucleotides are TGTGCCTGGAGTTTCTTTGACGAGCAGTACTTC.

V is TRBV19 and J is TRBJ2-7; 8 bases fit TRBD2. CDR1 and CDR2 from the germline V gene are LNHDA and SQIVND (reference sequence). The CDR3 sequence is 12 residues long. J lost 0 bases, V lost 10 bases, and 2 bases had no gene match. CDR3 residues: CATTSGSYEQYF. The CDR3 DNA is TGTGCCACTACTAGCGGCTCCTACGAGCAGTACTTC.

V and J are TRBV7-2 and TRBJ2-4, with 9 bases that match TRBD2. This CDR3 is built from 15 residues. V was clipped by 5 bases and J by 6 bases; unmatched bases: 8. Germline CDR1 reads SGHTA; CDR2 reads FQGNSA. For the CDR3, the DNA is TGTGCCAGCAGCCCTCGGACTAGCGAGGGAAACATTCAGTACTTC. Encoded protein: CASSPRTSEGNIQYF.

The rearrangement links TRBV7-8 to TRBJ1-2, with D unclear. Germline V gene lookup returns CDR1 SGHVS and CDR2 FQNEAQ. V lost 3 bases and J 2 bases, leaving 7 bases between the germline ends. The length of the CDR3 is 13 residues. CDR3 DNA: TGTGCCAGCAGCTTGGACTTGAACTATGGCTACACCTTC. Its translation: CASSLDLNYGYTF.

V usage is TRBV5-1 and J usage is TRBJ2-1, with 7 bases identical to TRBD2. This CDR3 spans 15 amino acids. J gave up 7 bases and V 1 base, and 8 bases lay outside the gene matches. Germline loops: CDR1 SGHRS, CDR2 YFSETQ. CDR3 loop: CASSLRAGEGNEQFF. The DNA for the CDR3 is TGCGCCAGCAGCTTGCGTGCGGGGGAGGGGAATGAGCAGTTCTTC.

The chain joins TRBV2 to TRBJ1-5; 10 nucleotides align to TRBD1. The CDR3 has 17 residues. Germline loops: CDR1 SNHLY, CDR2 FYNNEI. V was clipped by 5 bases and J by 3 bases; unmatched bases: 10. This chain's CDR3 is CASSKTPGTGDNQPQHF. Written as DNA, the CDR3 is TGTGCCAGCAGTAAAACTCCCGGGACAGGGGACAATCAGCCCCAGCATTTT. Full variable domain (outside the CDR3, taken from reference TRBV2 and TRBJ1-5): EPEVTQTPSHQVTQMGQEVILRCVPISNHLYFYWYRQILGQKVEFLVSFYNNEISEKSEIFDDQFSVERPDGSNFTLKIRSTKLEDSAMYFCASSKTPGTGDNQPQHFGDGTRLSIL.

The chain combines TRBV27 with TRBJ2-1; the match to TRBD1 covers 10 bases. This CDR3 has 14 amino acids. Germline CDR1 is MNHEY and CDR2 is SMNVEV (reference sequence). With V trimmed by 4 bases and J by 5 bases, 2 bases remained unmatched. The CDR3 loop is CASSWDRGHNEQFF. CDR3 bases: TGTGCCAGCAGTTGGGACAGGGGCCACAATGAGCAGTTCTTC.

J is TRBJ1-2 and V is TRBV30, with D uncertain. The germline gives CDR1 GTSNPN, CDR2 SVGIG (reference sequence). Trimming left V 0 bases short and J 2 bases short, with 7 bases between. The CDR3 loop spans 13 amino acids. As DNA, the CDR3 is TGTGCCTGGAGTGTAGACATGAACTATGGCTACACCTTC. Translation: CAWSVDMNYGYTF.

Comment on this clone: At one end, the junction sequence differs from germline, possibly due to a read error. The gene calls are TRBV10-3 and TRBJ2-3; possibly TRBD2 for D (6 bases). This CDR3 is 12 amino acids long. Germline V CDR1 and CDR2: ENHRY, SYGVKD. Here the CDR3 reads CATGGGTDTQYF. The CDR3 DNA follows: TGCGCTACGGGCGGGGGCACAGATACGCAGTATTTT.

The chain links TRBV30 to TRBJ1-3, with D uncertain. Trimming cost V 2 bases and J 4 bases, with 6 bases left between them. Germline V lookup: CDR1 GTSNPN, CDR2 SVGIG (reference sequence). CDR3 length: 12 residues. CDR3 sequence reads: CAWSFVGNTIYF. The DNA of the CDR3 is TGTGCCTGGAGTTTCGTAGGAAACACCATATATTTT. Full variable domain (missing parts from reference TRBV30 and TRBJ1-3): SQTIHQWPATLVQPVGSPLSLECTVEGTSNPNLYWYRQAAGRGLQLLFYSVGIGQISSEVPQNLSASRPQDRQFILSSKKLLLSDSGFYLCAWSFVGNTIYFGEGSWLTVV.

This sequence joins TRBV5-1 and TRBJ2-1, with 9 nucleotides matching TRBD2. The V gene's germline CDR1 is SGHRS and CDR2 YFSETQ. CDR3 size: 15 residues. Trimming cost V 0 bases and J 9 bases; bases outside gene matches: 7. In DNA form, the CDR3 reads TGCGCCAGCAGCTTGGGGTCGGCGGGGGGGAGTGAGCAGTTCTTC. Amino acid sequence: CASSLGSAGGSEQFF.

This clone was observed once. The genes are TRBV11-1 and TRBJ2-1; D possibly corresponds to TRBD2 (6 bases). Germline CDR1 is SGHAT and CDR2 is FQDESV (reference sequence). V was clipped by 5 bases and J by 2 bases, with 13 bases between them. The CDR3 runs 15 residues. The CDR3 nucleotides read TGTGCCAGCAGCCGCCGGGACTCCGCCTACAATGAGCAGTTCTTC. It specifies CASSRRDSAYNEQFF.

This clone was detected once. The genes are TRBV5-1 and TRBJ1-1, with 12 nucleotides matching TRBD1. From germline, CDR1 is SGHRS and CDR2 YFSETQ. CDR3 length: 18 residues. Unmatched junction bases numbered 7, after V lost 1 base and J lost 0 bases. The CDR3 nucleotides read TGCGCCAGCAGCTTGTGGGACAGGGGGCGCGGGATGAACACTGAAGCTTTCTTT. As protein: CASSLWDRGRGMNTEAFF.

The chain links TRBV6-1 to TRBJ1-6; D is unclear. CDR3 length: 13 residues. V lost 6 bases and J lost 0, with 3 bases in between. Germline V gene sequence: CDR1 MNHNS, CDR2 SASEGT. CDR3 sequence reads: CASSLSYNSPLHF. For the CDR3, the DNA is TGTGCCAGCAGCCTCTCCTATAATTCACCCCTCCACTTT.

This rearrangement joins TRBV7-2 to TRBJ1-2; D gene ambiguous. The CDR3 contains 11 residues. Germline V gene sequence: CDR1 SGHTA, CDR2 FQGNSA. Trimming pared 4 bases from V and 12 bases from J, leaving 12 bases between. The CDR3 protein is CASSSNPVDTF. The CDR3 DNA is TGTGCCAGCAGCTCAAACCCGGTCGACACCTTC.

The rearrangement links TRBV6-5 to TRBJ1-2; D possibly corresponds to TRBD1 (5 bases). Germline V gene sequence: CDR1 MNHEY, CDR2 SVGAGI. V was clipped by 4 bases and J by 2 bases, with 14 bases between them. The CDR3 extends over 15 amino acids. The CDR3 DNA follows: TGTGCCAGCAGTTCTGGGGGGAGGTCCAACTATGGCTACACCTTC. Translation gives CASSSGGRSNYGYTF.

This chain joins TRBV7-2 and TRBJ2-1; 10 nucleotides line up with TRBD1. V was pared by 6 bases and J by 7 bases, with 12 bases of the junction left unmatched. The germline CDR1 and CDR2 sequences are SGHTA and FQGNSA. The CDR3 totals 16 residues. The CDR3 spells CASSQYRTGGNNEQFF. The CDR3 region has the DNA TGTGCCAGCAGTCAGTATCGGACAGGGGGTAATAATGAGCAGTTCTTC.

Comments on this clone: A junction boundary mismatches the germline segment, possibly from a read error. The genes are TRBV7-2 and TRBJ2-1; 11 nucleotides match TRBD2. From germline, CDR1 is SGHTA and CDR2 FQGNSA. CDR3 size: 15 residues. This chain's CDR3 is CASRLGTSGNNEQFF. CDR3 bases: TGTGCCAGCAGATTAGGGACTAGCGGTAACAATGAGCAGTTCTTC.